Listed below are T cell receptor beta chains from one sample, sequenced in a study of cytomegalovirus exposure and HLA in healthy donors. TCRdb's table, derived via immunoSEQ multiplex PCR, lists solely in-frame clones and lacks some. Among 60,000 to 75,000 clones listed, over 60% were seen once. Material for sequencing was PBMCs. These receptors were obtained from a woman aged 50 to 60 in good health and CMV-seronegative. CDR3s include the opening cysteine and the closing phenylalanine or tryptophan. The D gene is left open where the match is weak. A clone size is listed for some rows: how often the clone was seen (once, few, many), or a class if it is expanded.

cdr3_length,clone_size,j_call,v_call,d_call,cdr3_aa,cdr3_nt
14,-,TRBJ2-5,TRBV9,-,CASSSGQPQETQYF,TGTGCCAGCAGCTCCGGACAACCCCAAGAGACCCAGTACTTC
15,-,TRBJ2-7,TRBV15,-,CATSRDAAYPYEQYF,TGTGCCACCAGCAGAGATGCGGCCTACCCCTACGAGCAGTACTTC
14,once,TRBJ1-1,TRBV27,TRBD1,CASSADRGRTEAFF,TGTGCCAGCAGTGCCGACAGGGGTCGTACTGAAGCTTTCTTT
12,-,TRBJ2-3,TRBV5-1,-,CASSFPADTQYF,TGCGCCAGCAGCTTCCCAGCAGATACGCAGTATTTT
16,-,TRBJ1-2,TRBV2,TRBD1,CASSGRTGLNDYGYTF,TGTGCCAGCAGTGGACGGACAGGGCTCAATGACTATGGCTACACCTTC
13,-,TRBJ1-5,TRBV6-4,-,CASSEYSNQPQHF,TGTGCCAGCAGTGAGTATAGCAATCAGCCCCAGCATTTT
13,-,TRBJ1-2,TRBV19,-,CASSILQNYGYTF,TGTGCCAGTAGTATTTTACAGAACTATGGCTACACCTTC
17,few,TRBJ1-2,TRBV18,TRBD1,CASSPPGSRQGADGYTF,TGTGCCAGCTCACCACCGGGCAGTCGACAGGGGGCCGATGGCTACACCTTC
15,few,TRBJ2-7,TRBV28,TRBD1,CASSGQGAGDDEQYF,TGTGCCAGCAGTGGACAGGGGGCGGGAGACGACGAGCAGTACTTC
15,-,TRBJ1-2,TRBV4-3,-,CASSQDFAQARGYTF,TGCGCCAGCAGCCAAGATTTTGCGCAGGCTCGAGGCTACACCTTC
14,-,TRBJ2-3,TRBV30,-,CAWSGDSLTDTQYF,TGTGCCTGGAGTGGGGACTCCCTCACAGATACGCAGTATTTT
14,-,TRBJ2-3,TRBV29-1,TRBD2,CSVEVGGRTDTQYF,TGCAGCGTTGAGGTGGGCGGGAGGACAGATACGCAGTATTTT
17,-,TRBJ2-3,TRBV18,-,CASSPSNIAASTDTQYF,TGTGCCAGCTCACCATCGAATATAGCGGCTAGCACAGATACGCAGTATTTT
19,few,TRBJ2-5,TRBV5-4,TRBD2,CASSPPPGTSGILGETQYF,TGTGCCAGCAGCCCACCGCCCGGGACTAGCGGGATCTTAGGGGAGACCCAGTACTTC
15,-,TRBJ2-7,TRBV18,TRBD1,CASSSGGQGTYEQYF,TGTGCCAGCTCATCGGGGGGACAGGGCACCTACGAGCAGTACTTC
15,-,TRBJ1-2,TRBV6-5,TRBD1,CASSYQPGQGYGYTF,TGTGCCAGCAGTTACCAACCGGGACAGGGGTATGGCTACACCTTC
13,-,TRBJ1-1,TRBV2,-,CASKEQGNTEAFF,TGTGCCAGCAAGGAGCAGGGGAACACTGAAGCTTTCTTT
18,-,TRBJ1-3,TRBV28,TRBD1,CASSLGRTGLLSGNTIYF,TGTGCCAGCAGTTTGGGAAGGACAGGACTTCTCTCTGGAAACACCATATATTTT
15,-,TRBJ2-2,TRBV5-1,TRBD1,CASSLGQGNTGELFF,TGCGCCAGCAGCCTCGGACAGGGAAATACCGGGGAGCTGTTTTTT
15,-,TRBJ2-3,TRBV4-3,TRBD2,CASSGPPGLADTQYF,TGCGCCAGCAGCGGGCCCCCGGGACTAGCAGATACGCAGTATTTT
16,few,TRBJ1-5,TRBV4-3,-,CASSQDGTSGYQPQHF,TGCGCCAGCAGCCAAGATGGGACTTCTGGGTATCAGCCCCAGCATTTT
18,-,TRBJ2-2,TRBV11-3,TRBD2,CASSSEYGLAGGTGELFF,TGTGCCAGCAGCTCAGAGTATGGACTAGCGGGAGGGACCGGGGAGCTGTTTTTT
16,-,TRBJ1-2,TRBV6-6,TRBD1,CASSYGDRGTQRGYTF,TGTGCCAGCAGTTACGGAGACAGGGGGACACAACGTGGCTACACCTTC
18,-,TRBJ1-1,TRBV5-1,-,CASSSAQVNQLMNTEAFF,TGCGCCAGCAGCTCGGCTCAGGTGAATCAACTCATGAACACTGAAGCTTTCTTT
15,-,TRBJ2-2,TRBV7-9,-,CASSLVSVITGELFF,TGTGCCAGCAGCTTAGTTTCAGTGATTACCGGGGAGCTGTTTTTT
13,few,TRBJ2-1,TRBV7-9,TRBD2,CASRLAGDYEQFF,TGTGCCAGCAGGCTAGCGGGAGATTATGAGCAGTTCTTC
13,once,TRBJ1-1,TRBV10-3,-,CAISEWGGTEAFF,TGTGCCATCAGTGAGTGGGGGGGCACTGAAGCTTTCTTT
15,once,TRBJ2-2,TRBV4-3,-,CASSQFPGLTGELFF,TGCGCCAGCAGCCAATTTCCGGGTCTAACCGGGGAGCTGTTTTTT
14,few,TRBJ1-6,TRBV27,-,CASSLLAENSPLHF,TGTGCCAGCAGTTTATTGGCAGAAAATTCACCCCTCCACTTT
16,-,TRBJ2-5,TRBV9,TRBD2,CASSGGWAGVGETQYF,TGTGCCAGCAGCGGTGGTTGGGCGGGAGTCGGAGAGACCCAGTACTTC
14,-,TRBJ1-2,TRBV7-3,-,CASSPTGLALGYTF,TGTGCCAGCAGCCCCACGGGACTGGCCTTGGGCTACACCTTC
15,few,TRBJ1-5,TRBV27,-,CASSWQAYSNQPQHF,TGTGCCAGCAGTTGGCAGGCTTATAGCAATCAGCCCCAGCATTTT
13,few,TRBJ1-2,TRBV7-9,TRBD1,CASSFSGGYGYTF,TGTGCCAGCAGCTTTTCAGGGGGCTATGGCTACACCTTC
15,once,TRBJ2-7,TRBV25-1,TRBD1,CASRAQTGSSYEQYF,TGTGCCAGCAGAGCCCAGACAGGGAGCTCCTACGAGCAGTACTTC
12,-,TRBJ1-2,TRBV29-1,-,CSVDRVTYGYTF,TGCAGCGTTGATCGGGTTACCTATGGCTACACCTTC